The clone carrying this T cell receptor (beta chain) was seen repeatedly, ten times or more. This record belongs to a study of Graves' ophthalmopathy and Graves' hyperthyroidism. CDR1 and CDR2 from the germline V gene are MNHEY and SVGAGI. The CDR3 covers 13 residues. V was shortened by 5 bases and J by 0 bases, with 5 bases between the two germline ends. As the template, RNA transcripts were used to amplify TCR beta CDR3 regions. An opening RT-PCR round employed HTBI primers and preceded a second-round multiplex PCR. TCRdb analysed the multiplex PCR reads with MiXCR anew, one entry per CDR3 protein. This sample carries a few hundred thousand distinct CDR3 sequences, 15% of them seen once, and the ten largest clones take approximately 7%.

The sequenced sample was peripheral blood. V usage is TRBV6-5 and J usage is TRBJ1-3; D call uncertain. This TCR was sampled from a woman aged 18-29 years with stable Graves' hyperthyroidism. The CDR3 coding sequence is TGTGCCAGCAGTCGGCCCTCTGGAAACACCATATATTTT. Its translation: CASSRPSGNTIYF.